This T cell receptor beta chain was found in a study of OX40 agonist ivuxolimab in advanced cancers. TCRdb keeps only in-frame clones here, not all; method: immunoSEQ multiplex PCR. The table shows 35,000 to 45,000 clones, with less than 85% occurring only once. CDR1 is SEHNR and CDR2 is FQNEAQ in the germline V gene (reference sequence). CDR3 length: 13 residues. The V and J ends lost 1 base and 7 bases respectively, with 8 bases between them. This receptor was obtained from an adult with an advanced solid tumor such as melanoma, head and neck, liver or kidney cancer. Sequencing used CD4+ or CD8+ T cells sorted from blood, obtained in a trial of the OX40 agonist ivuxolimab. V usage is TRBV7-9 and J usage is TRBJ2-1; tentative D call: TRBD1 (5 bases). The CDR3 sequence: CASSLGGENEQFF. CDR3 bases: TGTGCCAGCAGCTTAGGGGGCGAGAATGAGCAGTTCTTC.